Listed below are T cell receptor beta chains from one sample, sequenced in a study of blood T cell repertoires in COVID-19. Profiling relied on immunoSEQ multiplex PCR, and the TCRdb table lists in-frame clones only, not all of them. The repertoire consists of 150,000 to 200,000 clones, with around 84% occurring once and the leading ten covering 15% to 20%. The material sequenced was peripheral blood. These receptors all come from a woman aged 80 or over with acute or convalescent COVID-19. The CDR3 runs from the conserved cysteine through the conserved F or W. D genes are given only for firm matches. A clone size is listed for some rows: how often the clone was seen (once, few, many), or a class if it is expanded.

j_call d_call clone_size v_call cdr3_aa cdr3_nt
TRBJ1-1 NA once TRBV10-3 CAISDKGGTEAFF TGTGCCATCAGTGACAAAGGGGGCACTGAAGCTTTCTTT
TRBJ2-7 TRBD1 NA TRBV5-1 CASSVDRGLEQYF TGCGCCAGCAGCGTGGACAGGGGGCTCGAGCAGTACTTC
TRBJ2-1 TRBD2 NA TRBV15 CATSRDDLAGNNEQFF TGTGCCACCAGCAGAGATGACCTAGCGGGGAACAATGAGCAGTTCTTC
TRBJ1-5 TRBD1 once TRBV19 CASSKVQGAAVGNQPQHF TGTGCCAGTAGTAAAGTTCAGGGGGCAGCTGTAGGCAATCAGCCCCAGCATTTT
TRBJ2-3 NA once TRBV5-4 CASSGGTVRTDTQYF TGTGCCAGCAGCGGGGGGACGGTGCGCACAGATACGCAGTATTTT
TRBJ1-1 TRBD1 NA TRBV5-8 CASSRQGQWNTEAFF TGTGCCAGCAGCCGTCAGGGACAGTGGAACACTGAAGCTTTCTTT
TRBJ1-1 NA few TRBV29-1 CSVTAMNTEAFF TGCAGCGTTACAGCCATGAACACTGAAGCTTTCTTT
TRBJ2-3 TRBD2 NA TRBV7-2 CASSLRLAGATDTQYF TGTGCCAGCAGCTTAAGGCTAGCGGGGGCCACAGATACGCAGTATTTT
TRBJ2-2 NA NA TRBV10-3 CAMALAVNTGELFF TGTGCCATGGCCTTAGCGGTAAACACCGGGGAGCTGTTTTTT
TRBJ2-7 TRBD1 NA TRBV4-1 CASSHRQGYEQYF TGCGCCAGCAGCCACAGACAGGGTTACGAGCAGTACTTC